This entry is about one TCR beta chain. What it binds is unknown. This specimen belongs to a study of spatial heterogeneity in lung cancer. TCRdb re-derived calls from the 5' RACE reads in MiXCR, one entry per CDR3 protein. There are 20,000 to 30,000 distinct CDR3 sequences in the sample; around 8.5% occur only once, and almost 8% lies in the top ten. This sample's time point: sample taken at primary tumor resection. Study-level findings and limits: Counts of expanded intratumoral alpha and beta TCRs tracked tumor mutation counts.

Trimming took off 3 bases at V and 4 bases at J, with 11 bases between the two ends. CDR3 length: 14 amino acids. Looked up from germline, CDR1 is SGHNT and CDR2 is YENEEA. The sequences come from lung tumor tissue, collected at surgery. The clonotype comes from a male donor with early-stage non-small cell lung cancer. This chain connects TRBV11-3 to TRBJ2-3, with D perhaps assigned TRBD1 or TRBD2 (6 bases each). The CDR3 DNA sequence: TGTGCCAGCAGCTTCCCGGGGGCGGCAGATACGCAGTATTTT. As protein: CASSFPGAADTQYF.